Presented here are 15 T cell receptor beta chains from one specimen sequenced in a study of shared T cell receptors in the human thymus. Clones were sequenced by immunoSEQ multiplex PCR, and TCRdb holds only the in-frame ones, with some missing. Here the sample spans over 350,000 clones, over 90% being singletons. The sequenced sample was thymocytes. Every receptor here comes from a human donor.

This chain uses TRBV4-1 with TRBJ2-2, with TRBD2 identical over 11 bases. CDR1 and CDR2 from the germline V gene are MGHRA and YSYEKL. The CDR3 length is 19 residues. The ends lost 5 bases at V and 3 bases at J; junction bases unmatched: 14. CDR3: CASSSGRLAGGRDTGELFF. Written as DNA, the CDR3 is TGCGCCAGCAGCAGCGGGCGGCTAGCGGGAGGCCGGGACACCGGGGAGCTGTTTTTT.

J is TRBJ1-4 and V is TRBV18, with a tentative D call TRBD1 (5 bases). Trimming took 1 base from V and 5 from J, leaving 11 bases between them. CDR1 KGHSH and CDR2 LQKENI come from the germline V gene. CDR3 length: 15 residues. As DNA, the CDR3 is TGTGCCAGCTCACCACTGCAGGGCCGAAATGAAAAACTGTTTTTT. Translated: CASSPLQGRNEKLFF.

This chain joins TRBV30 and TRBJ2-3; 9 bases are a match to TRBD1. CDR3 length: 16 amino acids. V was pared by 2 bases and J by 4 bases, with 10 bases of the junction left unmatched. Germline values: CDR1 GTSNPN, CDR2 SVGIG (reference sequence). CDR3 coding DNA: TGTGCCTGGAGTTTAAACCGGGACAGGGAAGCAGATACGCAGTATTTT. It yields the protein CAWSLNRDREADTQYF.

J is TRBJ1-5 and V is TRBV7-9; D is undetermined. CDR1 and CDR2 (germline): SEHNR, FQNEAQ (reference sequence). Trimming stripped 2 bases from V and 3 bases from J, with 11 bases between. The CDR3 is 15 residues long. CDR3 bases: TGTGCCAGCAGCTTAACCGGGGAACCCAATCAGCCCCAGCATTTT. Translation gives CASSLTGEPNQPQHF.

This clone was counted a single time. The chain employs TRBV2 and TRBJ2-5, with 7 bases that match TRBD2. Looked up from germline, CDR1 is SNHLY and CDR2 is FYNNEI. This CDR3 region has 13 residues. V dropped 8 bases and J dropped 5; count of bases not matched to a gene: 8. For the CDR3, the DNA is TGTGCCAGCCTCAGGCTAGCGGTGGAGACCCAGTACTTC. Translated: CASLRLAVETQYF.

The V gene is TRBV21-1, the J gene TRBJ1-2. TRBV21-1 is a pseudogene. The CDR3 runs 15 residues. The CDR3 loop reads CASSIGRAAEYGYTF. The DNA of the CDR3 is TGTGCCAGCAGCATCGGACGGGCGGCGGAGTATGGCTACACCTTC.

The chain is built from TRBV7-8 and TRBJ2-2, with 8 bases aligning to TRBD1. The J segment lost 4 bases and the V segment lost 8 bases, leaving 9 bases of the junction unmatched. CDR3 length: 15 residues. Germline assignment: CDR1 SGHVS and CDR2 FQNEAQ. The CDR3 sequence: CASGQTGEGTGELFF. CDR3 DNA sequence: TGTGCCAGCGGGCAGACAGGGGAAGGCACCGGGGAGCTGTTTTTT.

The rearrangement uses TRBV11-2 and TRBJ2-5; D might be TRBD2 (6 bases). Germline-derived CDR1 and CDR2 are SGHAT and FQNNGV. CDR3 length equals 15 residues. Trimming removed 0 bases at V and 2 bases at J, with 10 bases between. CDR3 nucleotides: TGTGCCAGCAGCTTAGAAGCGGGCCATCAAGAGACCCAGTACTTC. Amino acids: CASSLEAGHQETQYF.

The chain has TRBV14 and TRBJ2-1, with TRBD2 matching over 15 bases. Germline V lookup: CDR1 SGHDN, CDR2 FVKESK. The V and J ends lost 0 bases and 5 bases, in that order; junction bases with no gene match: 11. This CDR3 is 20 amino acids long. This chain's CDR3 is CASSQEDGLAGGGTHNEQFF. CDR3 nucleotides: TGTGCCAGCAGCCAAGAGGATGGACTAGCGGGAGGGGGCACTCACAATGAGCAGTTCTTC.

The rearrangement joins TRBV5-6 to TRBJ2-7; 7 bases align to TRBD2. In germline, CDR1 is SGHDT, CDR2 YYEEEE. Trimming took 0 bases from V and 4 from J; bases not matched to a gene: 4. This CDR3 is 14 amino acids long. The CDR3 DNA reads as TGTGCCAGCAGCTTGGGCGGGAGTCAGTACGAGCAGTACTTC. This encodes CASSLGGSQYEQYF.

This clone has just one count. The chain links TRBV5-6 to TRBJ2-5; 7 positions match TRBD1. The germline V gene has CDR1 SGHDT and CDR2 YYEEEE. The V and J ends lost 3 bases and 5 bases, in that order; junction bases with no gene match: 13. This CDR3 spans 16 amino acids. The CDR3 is CASSYNIDRVQETQYF. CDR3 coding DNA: TGTGCCAGCAGCTACAATATCGACAGGGTGCAGGAGACCCAGTACTTC.

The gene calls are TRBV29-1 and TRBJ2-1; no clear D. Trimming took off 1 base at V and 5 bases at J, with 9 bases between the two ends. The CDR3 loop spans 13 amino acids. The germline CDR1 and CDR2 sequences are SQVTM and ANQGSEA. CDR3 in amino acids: CSVEAGPHNEQFF. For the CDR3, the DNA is TGCAGCGTTGAAGCCGGGCCACACAATGAGCAGTTCTTC.

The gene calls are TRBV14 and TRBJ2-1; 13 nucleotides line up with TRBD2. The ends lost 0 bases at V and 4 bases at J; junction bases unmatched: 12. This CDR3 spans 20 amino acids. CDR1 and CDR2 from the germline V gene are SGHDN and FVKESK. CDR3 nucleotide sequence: TGTGCCAGCAGCCAAGAAGAAACCGGACTAGCGGGAGTATCTTACAATGAGCAGTTCTTC. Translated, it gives CASSQEETGLAGVSYNEQFF.

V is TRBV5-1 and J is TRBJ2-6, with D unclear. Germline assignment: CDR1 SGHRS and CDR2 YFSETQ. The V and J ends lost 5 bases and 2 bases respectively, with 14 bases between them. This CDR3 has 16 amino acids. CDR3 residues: CASRTDDFTGANVLTF. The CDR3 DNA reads TGCGCCAGCAGGACCGACGACTTCACTGGGGCCAACGTCCTGACTTTC.

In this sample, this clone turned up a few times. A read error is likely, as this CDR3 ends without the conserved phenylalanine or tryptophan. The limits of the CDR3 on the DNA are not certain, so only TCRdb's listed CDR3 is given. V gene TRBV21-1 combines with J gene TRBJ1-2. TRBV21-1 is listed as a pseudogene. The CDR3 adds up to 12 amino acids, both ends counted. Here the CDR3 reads CASSDWTATRVL.